This T cell receptor (beta chain) was recorded in a study of blood T cell repertoires in COVID-19. Study in general: The analysed material was cDNA or gDNA that came from T cells, B-cell-depleted T cells, or PBMCs.

The germline gives CDR1 SGHNT, CDR2 YYREEE (reference sequence). The ends lost 2 bases at V and 6 bases at J; junction bases unmatched: 4. CDR3 length: 13 amino acids. Followed longitudinally, the Seattle patients had been enrolled during active infection. In the study's own analysis: For nucleated cells, counts were estimated from reference gene primer amplification. Assay: immunoSEQ multiplex PCR; the TCRdb copy retains only in-frame clones and omits some. The DNA gave D and trimming, while V, J and clone size come from that table. The sample yields approximately 200,000 clones, roughly 83% seen once. This clone has more than one count but fewer than ten.

This chain joins TRBV5-4 and TRBJ2-7; 8 nucleotides line up with TRBD2. Sequencing was performed on peripheral blood. This clonotype was sampled from a woman aged 40-49 years with COVID-19, enrolled during active disease. The CDR3 loop reads CASSLLTSGEQYF. The CDR3 DNA reads TGTGCCAGCAGCTTACTTACTAGCGGCGAGCAGTACTTC.